The T cell receptor (beta chain) under discussion was sequenced for a study of cytomegalovirus exposure and HLA in healthy donors. As for the study in general: The same platform was used for the 120 validation repertoires and the roughly 640 first-cohort repertoires, a later analysis reported.

Whole-study findings and limits: There were some public TCRs occurring in many donors, but most TCR sequences were rare.

Deletions cut 5 bases from V and 5 bases from J, with 30 bases between. The CDR3 is 19 residues long. Germline values: CDR1 SGHTA, CDR2 FQGNSA. The protocol was immunoSEQ multiplex PCR, while the TCRdb copy is restricted to in-frame clones and leaves out a portion. The table shows some 43,000 clones, with roughly nine tenths occurring only once. Regarding this clone: What it binds is not known.

This sequence was found in a man aged 18 to 30 in good health and CMV-seronegative. The sequenced sample consisted of PBMCs. The chain has TRBV7-2 and TRBJ1-1; possible D gene TRBD1, 6 bases. The CDR3 loop reads CASSRRGPRDIPGKTEAFF. The CDR3 DNA is TGTGCCAGCAGCCGTCGTGGCCCCCGGGACATACCCGGGAAGACTGAAGCTTTCTTT.